The source of this T cell receptor (beta chain) is a study of T-cell reconstitution after alpha-beta-depleted transplantation in children. Regarding the study as a whole: T-cell numbers and diversity one year post-transplant derived largely from freshly generated T cells. Alpha-beta T cells about two months after transplant reportedly derived from several hundred expanded graft clones.

J lost 4 bases, V lost 6 bases, and 9 bases had no gene match. The CDR3 extends over 14 amino acids. CDR1 is DFQATT, CDR2 SNEGSKA, per germline (reference sequence). Library preparation (for TCRbeta) was performed with unique molecular identifiers. TCRdb redid the calling of the PCR reads with MiXCR, one entry per CDR3 protein. The table shows hundreds of thousands of distinct CDR3 sequences, with around 25% occurring only once. This clonotype was detected ten times or more. Its antigen is undetermined. This sequence was found in a girl aged 2 to 10 with Fanconi anemia, due to receive a stem cell transplant. Sequenced material: PBMCs, taken before TCRalphabeta/CD19-depleted stem cell transplant. The V gene is TRBV20-1, the J gene TRBJ1-2; the match to TRBD1 covers 9 bases. The CDR3 DNA sequence: TGCAGTGCCATACGGGACAGGGAGGTCTATGGCTACACCTTC. It codes for CSAIRDREVYGYTF.